The table lists the clone carrying this T cell receptor beta chain with a few counts. What it binds is unknown. Individuals who donated were healthy Caucasians from Russia aged 6 to 90. With each sample, at least 6 micrograms of total RNA were extracted. The data were obtained in a study of blood T cells in healthy people across ages. Study results and caveats: Higher diversity and more naive CD4+ cells were features of long-lived donors, compared to aged donors.

Next came a second PCR, run for 7 to 11 cycles, which used a sample-barcoded 5' primer along with a J-beta primer mix. TCRdb itself ran the 5' RACE reads through MiXCR, one entry per CDR3 protein. The sample contains 1,800,000 or so distinct CDR3 sequences, roughly two fifths of which appear only once. The receptor comes from a human donor in good health. Sequencing was performed on blood.

In DNA, the CDR3 is TGTGCCAGCAGCACCCTGGCAGGGTTAGGCTATGGCTACACCTTC. It translates to CASSTLAGLGYGYTF. The chain joins TRBV6-6 to TRBJ1-2, with D maybe TRBD1 (5 bases). The ends were cut back, 6 bases at V and 4 bases at J, with 18 bases in the middle. Per the germline V gene, CDR1 is MNHNY and CDR2 is SVGAGI (reference sequence). CDR3 length: 15 amino acids.